This T cell receptor (beta chain) was sequenced during a study of CXCR3-negative and CXCR3-positive naive CD8 T cells. General study findings and limits: PBMCs showed partially decreased CXCR3 expression after cryopreservation, and most assays used fresh PBMCs. With respect to TRBV-TRBJ usage, naive CXCR3-negative and CXCR3-positive cells were similar; memory differed.

Libraries of TRB cDNA were made by 5' RACE and carried UMIs. TCRdb reprocessed the 5' RACE reads and stores each CDR3 protein as one record, lacking DNA. The sample totals 100,000 to 150,000 distinct CDR3 sequences. On this clonotype itself: Antigen: not known.

CD45RO-CCR7+CD27+CD95- defined naive CD8+ T cells. The V gene's germline CDR1 is MNHEY and CDR2 SVGAGI. The CDR3 has 18 residues. The J gene is TRBJ2-7, the V gene TRBV6-5; TCRdb calls TRBD2, which cannot be checked without DNA. Sequenced material: naive CXCR3- CD8+ T cells from blood. Subset noted: CD45RO-CCR7+CD27+CD95- naive CD8+ T cells lacking CXCR3 (TNR3-). The source is a human donor in good health. Some clones in this sample may be carry-over from other donors' samples. CDR3 sequence: CASSPMGLPYGSSYEQYF.